This T cell receptor (beta chain) was sequenced during a study of blood T cell repertoires in COVID-19. Assay used: immunoSEQ multiplex PCR; TCRdb lists only in-frame clones, some missing. The table lists some 170,000 clones, 82% of them singletons. The ends lost 11 bases at V and 2 bases at J; junction bases unmatched: 7. The CDR3 is 13 residues long. Germline CDR1 is MDHEN and CDR2 is SYDVKM. The sample was peripheral blood. V and J are TRBV28 and TRBJ1-2, with 8 bases identical to TRBD1. The clonotype comes from a woman in her 70s with acute or convalescent COVID-19. The CDR3 DNA sequence: TGTGCCTCAGCCCGGGACAGGAACTATGGCTACACCTTC. Protein sequence: CASARDRNYGYTF.